This T cell receptor (beta chain) appears in the sequencing data of a study of shared clonotypes between healthy human individuals. Produced via immunoSEQ multiplex PCR; TCRdb's table is partial and in-frame only. The sample comprises about 530,000 clones, 90% to 96% of which are singletons, and 0.05% to 0.07% rests with the top ten. Specimen: naive CD4+ T cells sorted from blood. The sample's subset: CD45RA+ positively selected. The receptor comes from a woman under 40 in good health.

The CDR3 region has the DNA TGCGCCAGCAGGACAGGAGGTGGGTACGAGCAGTACTTC. Its protein product is CASRTGGGYEQYF. J is TRBJ2-7 and V is TRBV5-1; TRBD1 might be the D (6 bases). Per germline, CDR1 SGHRS and CDR2 YFSETQ. There are 13 residues in the CDR3. V lost 5 bases to trimming and J lost 4 bases, with 13 bases between them. The whole variable domain, filled in from reference TRBV5-1 and TRBJ2-7, reads KAGVTQTPRYLIKTRGQQVTLSCSPISGHRSVSWYQQTPGQGLQFLFEYFSETQRNKGNFPGRFSGRQFSNSRSEMNVSTLELGDSALYLCASRTGGGYEQYFGPGTRLTVT.